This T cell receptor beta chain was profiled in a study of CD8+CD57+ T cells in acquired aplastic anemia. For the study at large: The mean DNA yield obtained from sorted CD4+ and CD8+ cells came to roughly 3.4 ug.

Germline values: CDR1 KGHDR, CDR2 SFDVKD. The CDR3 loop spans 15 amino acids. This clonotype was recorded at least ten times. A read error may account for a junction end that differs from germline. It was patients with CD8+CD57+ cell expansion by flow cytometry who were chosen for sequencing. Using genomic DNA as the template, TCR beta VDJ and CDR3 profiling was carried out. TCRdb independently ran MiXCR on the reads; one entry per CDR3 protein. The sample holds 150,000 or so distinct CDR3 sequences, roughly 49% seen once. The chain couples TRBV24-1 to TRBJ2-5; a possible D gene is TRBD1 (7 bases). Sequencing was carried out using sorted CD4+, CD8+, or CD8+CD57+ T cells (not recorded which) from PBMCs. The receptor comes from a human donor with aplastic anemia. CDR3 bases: TGTGCCACCAGTGGTGGGGGGACAGAACAAGAGGCCCAGTACTTC. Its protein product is CATSGGGTEQEAQYF.